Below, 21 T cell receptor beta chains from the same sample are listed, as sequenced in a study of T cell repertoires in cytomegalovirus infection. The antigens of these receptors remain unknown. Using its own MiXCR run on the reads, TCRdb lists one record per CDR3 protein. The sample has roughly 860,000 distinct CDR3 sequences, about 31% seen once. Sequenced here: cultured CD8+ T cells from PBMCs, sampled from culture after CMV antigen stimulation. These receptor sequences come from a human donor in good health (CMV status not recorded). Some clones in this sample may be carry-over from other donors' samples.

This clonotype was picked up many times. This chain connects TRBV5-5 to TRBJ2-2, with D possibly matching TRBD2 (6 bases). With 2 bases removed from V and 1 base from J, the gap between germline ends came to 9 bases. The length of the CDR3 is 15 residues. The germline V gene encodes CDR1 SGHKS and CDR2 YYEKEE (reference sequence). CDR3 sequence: CASSLEAGNTGELFF. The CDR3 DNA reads TGTGCCAGCAGCTTAGAAGCGGGGAACACCGGGGAGCTGTTTTTT.

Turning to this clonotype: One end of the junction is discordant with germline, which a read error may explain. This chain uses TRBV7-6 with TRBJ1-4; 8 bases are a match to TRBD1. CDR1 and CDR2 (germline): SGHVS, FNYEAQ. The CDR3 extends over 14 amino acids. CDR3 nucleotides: TGTGCCAGCAGCATAGGACAGGGCGGTAAAAAACCGTTTTTT. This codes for CASSIGQGGKKPFF.

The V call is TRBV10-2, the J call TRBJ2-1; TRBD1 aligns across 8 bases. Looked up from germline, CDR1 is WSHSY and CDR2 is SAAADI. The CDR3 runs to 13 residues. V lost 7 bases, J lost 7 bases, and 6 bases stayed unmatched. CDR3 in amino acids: CASTWTGRNEQFF. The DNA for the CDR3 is TGCGCCAGCACTTGGACAGGGAGGAATGAGCAGTTCTTC.

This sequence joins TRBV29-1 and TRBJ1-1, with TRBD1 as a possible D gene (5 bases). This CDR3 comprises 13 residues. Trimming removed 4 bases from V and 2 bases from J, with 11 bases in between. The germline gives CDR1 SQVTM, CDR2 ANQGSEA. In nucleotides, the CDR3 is TGCAGCGTTGTGGGGCAGGGAAACACTGAAGCTTTCTTT. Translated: CSVVGQGNTEAFF.

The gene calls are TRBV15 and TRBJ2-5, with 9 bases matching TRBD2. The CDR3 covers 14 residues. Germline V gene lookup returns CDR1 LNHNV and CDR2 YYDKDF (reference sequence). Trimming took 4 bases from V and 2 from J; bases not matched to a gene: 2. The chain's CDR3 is CATSNLAGQETQYF. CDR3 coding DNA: TGTGCCACCAGCAACCTAGCGGGGCAAGAGACCCAGTACTTC.

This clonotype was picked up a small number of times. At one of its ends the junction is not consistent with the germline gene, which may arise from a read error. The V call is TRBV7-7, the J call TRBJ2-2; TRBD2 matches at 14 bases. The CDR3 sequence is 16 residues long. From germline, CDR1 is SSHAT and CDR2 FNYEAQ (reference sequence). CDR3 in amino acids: CASSPGTSGGLGELFF. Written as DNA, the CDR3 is TGTGCTAGCAGCCCCGGGACTAGCGGGGGTCTGGGGGAGCTGTTTTTT.

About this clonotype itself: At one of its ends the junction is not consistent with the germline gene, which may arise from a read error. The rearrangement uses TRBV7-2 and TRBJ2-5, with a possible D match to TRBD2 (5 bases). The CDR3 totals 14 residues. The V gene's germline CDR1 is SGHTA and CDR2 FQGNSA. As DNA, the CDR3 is TGTGTCAGCAGCGGCCGGGAACCCCAAGAGACCCAGTACTTC. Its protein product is CVSSGREPQETQYF. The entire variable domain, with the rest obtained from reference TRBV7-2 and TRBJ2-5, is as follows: GAGVSQSPSNKVTEKGKDVELRCDPISGHTALYWYRQSLGQGLEFLIYFQGNSAPDKSGLPSDRFSAERTGGSVSTLTIQRTQQEDSAVYLCVSSGREPQETQYFGPGTRLLVL.

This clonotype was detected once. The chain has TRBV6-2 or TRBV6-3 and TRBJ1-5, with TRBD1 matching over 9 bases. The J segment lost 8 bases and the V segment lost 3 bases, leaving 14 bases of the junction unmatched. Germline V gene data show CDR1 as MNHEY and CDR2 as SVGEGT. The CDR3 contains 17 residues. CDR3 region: CASSYNIRGTGKEPQHF. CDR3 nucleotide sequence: TGTGCCAGCAGTTATAATATCCGGGGGACAGGGAAAGAGCCCCAGCATTTT.

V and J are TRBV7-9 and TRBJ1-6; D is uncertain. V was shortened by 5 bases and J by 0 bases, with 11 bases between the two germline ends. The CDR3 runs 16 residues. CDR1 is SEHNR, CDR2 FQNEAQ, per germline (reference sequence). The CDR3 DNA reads TGTGCCAGCAGCCCCCCCGAGAGCTCCTATAATTCACCCCTCCACTTT. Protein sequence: CASSPPESSYNSPLHF. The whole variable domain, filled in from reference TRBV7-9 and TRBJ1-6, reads DTGVSQNPRHKITKRGQNVTFRCDPISEHNRLYWYRQTLGQGPEFLTYFQNEAQLEKSRLLSDRFSAERPKGSFSTLEIQRTEQGDSAMYLCASSPPESSYNSPLHFGNGTRLTVT.

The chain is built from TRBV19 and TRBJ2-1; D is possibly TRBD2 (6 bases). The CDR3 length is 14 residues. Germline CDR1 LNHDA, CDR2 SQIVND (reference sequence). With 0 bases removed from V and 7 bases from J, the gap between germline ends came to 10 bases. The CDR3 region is CASSIEVGGNEQFF. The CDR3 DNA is TGTGCCAGTAGTATAGAGGTAGGAGGGAATGAGCAGTTCTTC.

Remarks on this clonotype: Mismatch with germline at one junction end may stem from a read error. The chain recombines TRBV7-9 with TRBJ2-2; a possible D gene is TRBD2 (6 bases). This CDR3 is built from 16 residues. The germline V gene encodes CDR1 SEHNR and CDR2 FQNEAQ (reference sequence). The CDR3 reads CASSLAGSGYTGELFF. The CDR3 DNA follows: TGTGCCAGCAGCTTAGCGGGGAGCGGGTACACCGGAGAGCTGTTTTTT.

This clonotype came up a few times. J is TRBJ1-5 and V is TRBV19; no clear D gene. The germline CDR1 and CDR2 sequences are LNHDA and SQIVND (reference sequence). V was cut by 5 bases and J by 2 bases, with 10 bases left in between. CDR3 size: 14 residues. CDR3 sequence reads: CASSPVWGNQPQHF. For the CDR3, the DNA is TGTGCCAGTAGTCCCGTTTGGGGCAATCAGCCCCAGCATTTT.

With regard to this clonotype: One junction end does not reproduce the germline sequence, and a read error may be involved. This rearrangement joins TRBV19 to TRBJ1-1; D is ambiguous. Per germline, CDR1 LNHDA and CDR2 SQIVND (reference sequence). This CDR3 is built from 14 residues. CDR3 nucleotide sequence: TGTGTCAGTAGTGCCGGAGGGTTGAACACTGAAGCTTTCTTT. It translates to CVSSAGGLNTEAFF. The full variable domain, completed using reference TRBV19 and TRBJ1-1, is DGGITQSPKYLFRKEGQNVTLSCEQNLNHDAMYWYRQDPGQGLRLIYYSQIVNDFQKGDIAEGYSVSREKKESFPLTVTSAQKNPTAFYLCVSSAGGLNTEAFFGQGTRLTVV.

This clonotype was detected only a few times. The CDR3, as DNA: TGCGCCAGCAGTCAAACCCGGAGACAGGTCAATACGCAGTATTTT. The encoded protein is CASSQTRRQVNTQYF. The rearrangement joins TRBV23-1 to TRBJ2-3; possible D gene TRBD1, 6 bases. TRBV23-1 is marked as an open reading frame, function uncertain. The CDR3 runs to 15 residues. Trimming pared 2 bases from V and 7 bases from J, leaving 16 bases between.

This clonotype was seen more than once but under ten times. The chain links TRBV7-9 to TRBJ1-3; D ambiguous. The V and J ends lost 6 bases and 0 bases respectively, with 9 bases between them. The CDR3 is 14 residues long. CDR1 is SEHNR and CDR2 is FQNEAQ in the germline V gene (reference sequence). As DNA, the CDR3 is TGTGCCAGCAGTGGGGATCTCTCTGGAAACACCATATATTTT. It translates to CASSGDLSGNTIYF.

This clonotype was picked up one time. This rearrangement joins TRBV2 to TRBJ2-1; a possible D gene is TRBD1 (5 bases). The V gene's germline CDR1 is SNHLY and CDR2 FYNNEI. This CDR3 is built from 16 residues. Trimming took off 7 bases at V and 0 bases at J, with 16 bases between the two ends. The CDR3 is CASKYMTDPSYNEQFF. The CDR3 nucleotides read TGTGCCAGCAAATACATGACAGACCCCTCCTACAATGAGCAGTTCTTC.

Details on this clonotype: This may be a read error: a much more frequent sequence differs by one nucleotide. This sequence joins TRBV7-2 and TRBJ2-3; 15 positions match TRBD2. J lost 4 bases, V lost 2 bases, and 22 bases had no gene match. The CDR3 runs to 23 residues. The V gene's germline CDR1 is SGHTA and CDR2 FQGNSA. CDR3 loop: CASSLPGLVVSGLAGGPADTQYF. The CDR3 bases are TGTGCCAGCAGCTTACCGGGACTAGTGGTTTCCGGACTAGCGGGGGGGCCCGCAGATACGCAGTATTTT.

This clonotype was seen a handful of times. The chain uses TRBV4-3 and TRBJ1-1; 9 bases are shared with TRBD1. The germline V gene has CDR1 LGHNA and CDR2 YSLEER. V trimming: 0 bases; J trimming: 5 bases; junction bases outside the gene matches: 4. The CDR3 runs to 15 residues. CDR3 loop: CASSQEDRGRTEAFF. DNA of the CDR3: TGCGCCAGCAGCCAAGAGGACAGGGGAAGGACTGAAGCTTTCTTT.

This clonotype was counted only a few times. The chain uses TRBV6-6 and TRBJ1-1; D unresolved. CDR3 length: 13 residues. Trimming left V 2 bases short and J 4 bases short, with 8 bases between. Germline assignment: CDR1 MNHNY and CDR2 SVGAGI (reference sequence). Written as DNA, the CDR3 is TGTGCCAGCAGTTACAATCCAGTCACTGAAGCTTTCTTT. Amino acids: CASSYNPVTEAFF.

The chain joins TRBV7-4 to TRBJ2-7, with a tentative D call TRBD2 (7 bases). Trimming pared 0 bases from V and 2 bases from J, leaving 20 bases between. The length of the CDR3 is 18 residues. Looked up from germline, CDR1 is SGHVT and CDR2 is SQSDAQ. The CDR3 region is CASSLAGRMQGTTYEQYF. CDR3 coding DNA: TGTGCCAGCAGCTTAGCGGGGAGAATGCAGGGGACTACCTACGAGCAGTACTTC.

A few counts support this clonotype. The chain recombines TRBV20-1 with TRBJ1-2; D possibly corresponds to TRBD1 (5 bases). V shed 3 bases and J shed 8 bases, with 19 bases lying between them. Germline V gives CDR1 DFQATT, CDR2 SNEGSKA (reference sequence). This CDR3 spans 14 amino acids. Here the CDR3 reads CSARPRQTGQGYTF. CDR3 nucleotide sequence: TGCAGTGCTAGGCCCCGACAGACGGGGCAAGGCTACACCTTC.